A selection of T cell receptor beta chains follows, all from one sample in a study of Tregs in tolerant kidney transplant recipients. Repertoires were generated with immunoSEQ multiplex PCR, while TCRdb's copy carries only in-frame clones and drops some. The sample consists of around 78,000 clones, 91% of them appearing once. The sample was Tregs from blood, taken before the transplant. Receptors originate from a human donor who received a combined kidney and bone marrow transplant. The conserved cysteine and the conserved F or W are not part of the CDR3 here. Fields, in order: CDR3 protein, V gene.

ASSRTGVVGANVLT TRBV19
ASSALRTGRSEAF TRBV6-1
ASSYRLNTDTQY TRBV6-5
ASTLRPSGEYTQY TRBV7-8
ATSSIGPGTRVFQETQY TRBV15
ASGLPTGTGNGYT TRBV6-5
AWSVLGAGRFPEAF TRBV30
ASSQDGGQTNYEQY TRBV4-2
ATSPIGRGITGNTIY TRBV15
ASSYGQGGEKLF TRBV6-5
ASSFSRRTGVTEAF TRBV5-1
ASSSGTRADTQY TRBV5-1
ASSYSETQTETQY TRBV6-5
ASSLAASGGPETQY TRBV5-1